The clone carrying this TCR beta chain has a count of ten or more. The data were obtained in a study of T cell repertoires in cytomegalovirus infection. TCRdb reprocessed the reads via MiXCR and lists one record per CDR3 protein. This sample yields about 80,000 distinct CDR3 sequences, of which roughly 3.6% are seen a single time; under 6% belongs to the top ten. Germline V gives CDR1 SGHNT, CDR2 YYREEE (reference sequence). Trimming took off 0 bases at V and 1 base at J, with 18 bases between the two ends. The length of the CDR3 is 18 residues. Sample: PBMCs. This rearrangement joins TRBV5-4 to TRBJ2-3; a possible D gene is TRBD2 (7 bases). The receptor was derived from a human donor in good health (CMV status not recorded). Some clones in this sample may be carry-over from other donors' samples. The CDR3: CASSLGRRRGRGTDTQYF. CDR3 bases: TGTGCCAGCAGCTTGGGGAGGCGGCGGGGGCGGGGCACAGATACGCAGTATTTT.